Below are 10 T cell receptor beta chains sequenced from a single sample in a study of shared clonotypes between healthy human individuals. Using immunoSEQ multiplex PCR, the repertoire was profiled, and TCRdb retains in-frame clones only, with some absent. The data hold 450,000 to 500,000 clones, with 76% observed a single time. Sequenced input: PBMCs. These receptors originate from a woman aged 40 to 50 in good health. Some clones in this sample may be carry-over from other donors' samples.

The chain combines TRBV6-6 with TRBJ1-5, with D unclear. Germline V lookup: CDR1 MNHNY, CDR2 SVGAGI (reference sequence). Trimming removed 8 bases from V and 5 bases from J, with 13 bases in between. The length of the CDR3 is 13 residues. This CDR3 reads CASGDAEDQPQHF. The CDR3 DNA reads TGTGCCAGCGGGGATGCCGAAGATCAGCCCCAGCATTTT.

This clone was detected a few times. The chain recombines TRBV25-1 with TRBJ2-7; 11 nucleotides align to TRBD2. V was clipped by 3 bases and J by 4 bases; unmatched bases: 5. The CDR3 is 15 amino acids. Germline V gives CDR1 MGHDK, CDR2 SYGVNS. Here the CDR3 DNA reads TGTGCCAGCAGTGAGAGGACTAGCGGGTTATACGAGCAGTACTTC. As protein: CASSERTSGLYEQYF.

This chain uses TRBV7-9 with TRBJ2-1, with 9 bases fitting TRBD2. The ends lost 1 base at V and 7 bases at J; junction bases unmatched: 8. This CDR3 region has 16 residues. Germline V CDR1 and CDR2: SEHNR, FQNEAQ (reference sequence). This CDR3 reads CASSLGSGRGMNEQFF. In nucleotides, the CDR3 is TGTGCCAGCAGCTTAGGTAGCGGGAGAGGGATGAATGAGCAGTTCTTC.

This chain links TRBV5-1 with TRBJ1-1, with 12 nucleotides matching TRBD1. J was trimmed by 6 bases and V by 0 bases; bases with no gene match: 9. Germline loops: CDR1 SGHRS, CDR2 YFSETQ. CDR3 length: 17 amino acids. DNA of the CDR3: TGCGCCAGCAGCTTGGTCGGGACAGGGGGCGCAGGTGCTGAAGCTTTCTTT. Translated: CASSLVGTGGAGAEAFF.

This sequence joins TRBV14 and TRBJ2-7, with 8 bases identical to TRBD2. Germline assignment: CDR1 SGHDN and CDR2 FVKESK. Trimming took 4 bases from V and 2 from J; bases not matched to a gene: 4. The CDR3 is 14 residues long. The CDR3 DNA is TGTGCCAGCAGCCCCCCGGGAGGGCCCTACGAGCAGTACTTC. Amino acid sequence: CASSPPGGPYEQYF.

V gene TRBV19 combines with J gene TRBJ2-7; 12 bases line up with TRBD2. Losses at the gene ends were 7 bases for V and 11 bases for J; bases not matched to a gene: 24. The germline gives CDR1 LNHDA, CDR2 SQIVND (reference sequence). This CDR3 is built from 18 residues. The CDR3 nucleotides read TGTGCCAGTACCAAGAGACTAGCGGGAGTATTTTTCTCAGTGTTTGAGTACTTC. Translated: CASTKRLAGVFFSVFEYF.

The chain carries TRBV7-8 and TRBJ1-4; 11 bases agree with TRBD1. Trimming removed 1 base from V and 4 bases from J; junction bases left unmatched: 2. From germline, CDR1 is SGHVS and CDR2 FQNEAQ. This CDR3 comprises 16 residues. The CDR3 loop reads CASSLDGTGGNEKLFF. CDR3 DNA: TGTGCCAGCAGCTTAGACGGGACAGGGGGTAATGAAAAACTGTTTTTT.

This clone was observed a few times. Within the sample, other DNA sequences also encode this same CDR3. The chain has TRBV18 and TRBJ2-7; 10 bases match TRBD1. The CDR3 spans 13 residues. Germline V gives CDR1 KGHSH, CDR2 LQKENI. With V trimmed by 4 bases and J by 6 bases, 3 bases remained unmatched. The CDR3 DNA reads TGTGCCAGCTCACAGGGGACAGGGGCCGAGCAGTACTTC. It encodes CASSQGTGAEQYF.

This sequence joins TRBV6-5 and TRBJ2-7; 11 bases line up with TRBD2. Trimming took 2 bases from V and 12 from J; bases not matched to a gene: 9. The CDR3 loop spans 14 amino acids. CDR1 is MNHEY, CDR2 SVGAGI, per germline. As DNA, the CDR3 is TGTGCCAGCAGTTACGGGGATAGCGGGAGGGCCTGGTACTTC. Its protein is CASSYGDSGRAWYF.

The chain employs TRBV6-6 and TRBJ2-1; 10 bases map to TRBD2. The V segment lost 7 bases and the J segment 6 bases; nucleotides outside the gene matches: 12. CDR3 size: 16 residues. Germline V CDR1 and CDR2: MNHNY, SVGAGI (reference sequence). The CDR3 sequence: CASNLAGGGARNEQFF. The CDR3 coding sequence is TGTGCCAGCAATTTAGCGGGAGGAGGGGCGCGCAATGAGCAGTTCTTC.